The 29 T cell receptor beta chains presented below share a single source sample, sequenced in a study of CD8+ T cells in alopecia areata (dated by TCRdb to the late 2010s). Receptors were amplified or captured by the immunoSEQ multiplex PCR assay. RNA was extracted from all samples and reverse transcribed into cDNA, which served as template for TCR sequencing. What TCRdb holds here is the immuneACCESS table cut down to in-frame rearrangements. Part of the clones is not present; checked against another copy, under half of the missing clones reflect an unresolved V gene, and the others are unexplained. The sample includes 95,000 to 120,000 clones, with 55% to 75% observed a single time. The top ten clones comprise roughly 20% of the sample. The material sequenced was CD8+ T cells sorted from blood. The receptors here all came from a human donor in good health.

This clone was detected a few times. CDR3 nucleotides: TGCGCCAGCAGCCCGGCTGGGACAGGGTATTCTGAAGCTTTCTTT. Translation gives CASSPAGTGYSEAFF. V gene TRBV5-1 combines with J gene TRBJ1-1; TRBD1 matches at 9 bases. Germline CDR1 is SGHRS and CDR2 is YFSETQ. The CDR3 loop spans 15 amino acids. Trimming removed 4 bases from V and 6 bases from J; junction bases left unmatched: 10.

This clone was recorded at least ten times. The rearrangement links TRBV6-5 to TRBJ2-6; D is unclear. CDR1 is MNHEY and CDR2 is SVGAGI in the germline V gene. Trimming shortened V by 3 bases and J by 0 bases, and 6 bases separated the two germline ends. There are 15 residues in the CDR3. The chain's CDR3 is CASSYVYSGANVLTF. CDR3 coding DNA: TGTGCCAGCAGTTATGTGTACTCTGGGGCCAACGTCCTGACTTTC.

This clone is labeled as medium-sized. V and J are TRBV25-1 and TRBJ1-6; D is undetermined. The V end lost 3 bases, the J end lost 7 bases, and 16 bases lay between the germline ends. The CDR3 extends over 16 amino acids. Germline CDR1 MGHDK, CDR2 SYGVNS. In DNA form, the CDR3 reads TGTGCCAGCAGTGACAGCCTGAGCTGGGGAAATTCACCCCTCCACTTT. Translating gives CASSDSLSWGNSPLHF.

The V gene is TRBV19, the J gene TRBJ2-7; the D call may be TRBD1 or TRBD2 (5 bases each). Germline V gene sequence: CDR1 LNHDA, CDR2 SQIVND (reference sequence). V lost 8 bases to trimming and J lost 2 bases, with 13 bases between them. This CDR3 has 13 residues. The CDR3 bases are TGTGCCAGTGGGGCAGGGAGAACCTACGAGCAGTACTTC. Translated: CASGAGRTYEQYF.

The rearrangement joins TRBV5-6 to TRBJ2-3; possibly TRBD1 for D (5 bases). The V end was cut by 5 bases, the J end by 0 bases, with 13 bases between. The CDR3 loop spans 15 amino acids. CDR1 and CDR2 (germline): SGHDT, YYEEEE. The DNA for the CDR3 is TGTGCCAGCAGTTCAGGACACTCTAGCACAGATACGCAGTATTTT. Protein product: CASSSGHSSTDTQYF.

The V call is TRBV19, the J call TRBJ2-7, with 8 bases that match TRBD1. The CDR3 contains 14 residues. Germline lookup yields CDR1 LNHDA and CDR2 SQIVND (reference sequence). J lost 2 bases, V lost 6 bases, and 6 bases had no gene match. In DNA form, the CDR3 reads TGTGCCAGTAGCCTAGGGACAGGCGCCTACGAGCAGTACTTC. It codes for CASSLGTGAYEQYF.

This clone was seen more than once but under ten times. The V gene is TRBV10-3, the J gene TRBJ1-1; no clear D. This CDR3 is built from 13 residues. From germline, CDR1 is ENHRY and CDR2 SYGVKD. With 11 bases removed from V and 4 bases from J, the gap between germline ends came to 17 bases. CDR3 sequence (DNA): TGTGCCGGTAAGGCCGGGAGAGGCACTGAAGCTTTCTTT. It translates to CAGKAGRGTEAFF.

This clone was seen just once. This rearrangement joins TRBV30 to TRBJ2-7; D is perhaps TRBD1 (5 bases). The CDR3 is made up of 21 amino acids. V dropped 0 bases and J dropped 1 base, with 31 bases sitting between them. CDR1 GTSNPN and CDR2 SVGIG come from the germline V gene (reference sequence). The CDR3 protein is CAWSVPTWPQGSYEPSYEQYF. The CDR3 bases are TGTGCCTGGAGTGTCCCCACGTGGCCGCAGGGCTCCTACGAGCCTTCCTACGAGCAGTACTTC. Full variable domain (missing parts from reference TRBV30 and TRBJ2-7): SQTIHQWPATLVQPVGSPLSLECTVEGTSNPNLYWYRQAAGRGLQLLFYSVGIGQISSEVPQNLSASRPQDRQFILSSKKLLLSDSGFYLCAWSVPTWPQGSYEPSYEQYFGPGTRLTVT.

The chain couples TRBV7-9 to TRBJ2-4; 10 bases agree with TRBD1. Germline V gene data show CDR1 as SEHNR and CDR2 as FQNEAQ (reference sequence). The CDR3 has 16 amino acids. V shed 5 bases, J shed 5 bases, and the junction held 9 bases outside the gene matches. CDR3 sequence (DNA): TGTGCCAGCAGCCATGTCGGGACAGGGGACGAAAACATTCAGTACTTC. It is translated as CASSHVGTGDENIQYF.

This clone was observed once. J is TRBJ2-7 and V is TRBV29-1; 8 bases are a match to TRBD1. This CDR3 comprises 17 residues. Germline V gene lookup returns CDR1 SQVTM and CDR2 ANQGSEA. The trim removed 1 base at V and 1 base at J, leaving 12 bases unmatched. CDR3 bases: TGCAGCGTTGAAGGACAGGGGTCCGGTAAAGGTTCCTACGAGCAGTACTTC. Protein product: CSVEGQGSGKGSYEQYF.

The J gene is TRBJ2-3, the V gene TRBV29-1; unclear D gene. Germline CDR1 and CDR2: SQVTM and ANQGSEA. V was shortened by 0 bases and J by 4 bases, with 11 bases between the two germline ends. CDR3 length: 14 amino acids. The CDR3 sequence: CSVEDLLFPDTQYF. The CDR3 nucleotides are TGCAGCGTTGAAGATCTGTTGTTTCCAGATACGCAGTATTTT.

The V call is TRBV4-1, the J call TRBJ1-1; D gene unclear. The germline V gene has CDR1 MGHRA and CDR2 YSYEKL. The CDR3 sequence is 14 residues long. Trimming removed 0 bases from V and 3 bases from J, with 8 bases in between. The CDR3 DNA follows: TGCGCCAGCAGCCAAGAATCGACGGACACTGAAGCTTTCTTT. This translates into CASSQESTDTEAFF.

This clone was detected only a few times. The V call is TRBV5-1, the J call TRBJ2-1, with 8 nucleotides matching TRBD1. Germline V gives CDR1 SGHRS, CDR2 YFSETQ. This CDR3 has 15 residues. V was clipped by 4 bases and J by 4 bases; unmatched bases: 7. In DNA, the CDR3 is TGCGCCAGCAGCCCGACAGGGGCATTATACAATGAGCAGTTCTTC. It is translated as CASSPTGALYNEQFF. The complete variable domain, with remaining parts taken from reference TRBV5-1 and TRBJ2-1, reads KAGVTQTPRYLIKTRGQQVTLSCSPISGHRSVSWYQQTPGQGLQFLFEYFSETQRNKGNFPGRFSGRQFSNSRSEMNVSTLELGDSALYLCASSPTGALYNEQFFGPGTRLTVL.

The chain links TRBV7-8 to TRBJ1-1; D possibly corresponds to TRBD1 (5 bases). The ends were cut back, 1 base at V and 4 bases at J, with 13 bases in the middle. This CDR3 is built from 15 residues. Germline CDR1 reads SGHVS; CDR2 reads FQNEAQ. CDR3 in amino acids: CASSLGVRQGTEAFF. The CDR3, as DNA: TGTGCCAGCAGCTTAGGAGTGAGGCAGGGCACTGAAGCTTTCTTT. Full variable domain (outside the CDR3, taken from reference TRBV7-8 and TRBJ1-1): GAGVSQSPRYKVAKRGQDVALRCDPISGHVSLFWYQQALGQGPEFLTYFQNEAQLDKSGLPSDRFFAERPEGSVSTLKIQRTQQEDSAVYLCASSLGVRQGTEAFFGQGTRLTVV.

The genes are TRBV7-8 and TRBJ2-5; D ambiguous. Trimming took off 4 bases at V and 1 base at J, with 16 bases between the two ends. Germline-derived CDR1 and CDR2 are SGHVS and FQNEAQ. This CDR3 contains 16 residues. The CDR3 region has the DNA TGTGCCAGCAGCTCCCTGCCGACGGACCGCCAAGAGACCCAGTACTTC. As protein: CASSSLPTDRQETQYF.

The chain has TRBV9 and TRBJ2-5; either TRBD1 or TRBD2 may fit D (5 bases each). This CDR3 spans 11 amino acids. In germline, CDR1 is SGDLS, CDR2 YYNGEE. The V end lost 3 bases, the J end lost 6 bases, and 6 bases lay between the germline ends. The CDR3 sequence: CASSAGQTQYF. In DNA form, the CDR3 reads TGTGCCAGCAGCGCGGGACAGACCCAGTACTTC.

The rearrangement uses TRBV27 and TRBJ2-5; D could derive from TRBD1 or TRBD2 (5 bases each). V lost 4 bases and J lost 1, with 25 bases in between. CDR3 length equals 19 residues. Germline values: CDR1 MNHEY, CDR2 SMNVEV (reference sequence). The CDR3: CASSSRLPVGTRPQETQYF. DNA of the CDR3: TGTGCCAGCAGTTCCCGATTACCCGTGGGGACCCGGCCCCAAGAGACCCAGTACTTC.

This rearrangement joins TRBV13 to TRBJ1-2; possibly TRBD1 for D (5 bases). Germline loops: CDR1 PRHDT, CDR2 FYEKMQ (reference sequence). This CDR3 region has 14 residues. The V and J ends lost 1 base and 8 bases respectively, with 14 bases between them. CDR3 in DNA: TGTGCCAGCAGCTTAGTGACAGCCGCAACCGGCTACACCTTC. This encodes CASSLVTAATGYTF.

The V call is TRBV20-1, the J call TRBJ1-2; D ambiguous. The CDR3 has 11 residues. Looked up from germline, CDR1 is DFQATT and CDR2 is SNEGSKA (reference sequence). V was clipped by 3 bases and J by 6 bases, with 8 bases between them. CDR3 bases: TGCAGTGCTAGCGCCTTCCATGGCTACACCTTC. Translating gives CSASAFHGYTF.

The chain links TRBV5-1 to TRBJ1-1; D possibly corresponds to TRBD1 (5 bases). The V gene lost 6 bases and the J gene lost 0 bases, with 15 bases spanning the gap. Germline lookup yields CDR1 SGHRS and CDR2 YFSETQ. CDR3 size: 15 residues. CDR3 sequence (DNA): TGCGCCAGCAAACCCGGGGCCAGAATGAACACTGAAGCTTTCTTT. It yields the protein CASKPGARMNTEAFF.

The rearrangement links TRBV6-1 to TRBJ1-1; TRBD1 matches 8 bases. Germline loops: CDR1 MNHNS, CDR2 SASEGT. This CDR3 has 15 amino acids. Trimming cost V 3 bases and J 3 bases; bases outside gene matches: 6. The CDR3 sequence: CASSEGPGGHTEAFF. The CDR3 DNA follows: TGTGCCAGCAGTGAGGGTCCAGGGGGCCACACTGAAGCTTTCTTT.

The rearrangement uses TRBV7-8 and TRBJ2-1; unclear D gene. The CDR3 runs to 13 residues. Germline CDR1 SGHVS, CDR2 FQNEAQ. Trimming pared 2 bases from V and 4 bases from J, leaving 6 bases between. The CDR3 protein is CASSLSQYNEQFF. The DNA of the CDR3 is TGTGCCAGCAGCTTATCACAGTACAATGAGCAGTTCTTC.

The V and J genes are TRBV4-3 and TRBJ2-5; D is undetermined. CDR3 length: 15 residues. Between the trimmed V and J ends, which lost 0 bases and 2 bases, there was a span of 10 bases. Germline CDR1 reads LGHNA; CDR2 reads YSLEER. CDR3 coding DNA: TGCGCCAGCAGCCAAGATTTGGACCAGCAAGAGACCCAGTACTTC. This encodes CASSQDLDQQETQYF.

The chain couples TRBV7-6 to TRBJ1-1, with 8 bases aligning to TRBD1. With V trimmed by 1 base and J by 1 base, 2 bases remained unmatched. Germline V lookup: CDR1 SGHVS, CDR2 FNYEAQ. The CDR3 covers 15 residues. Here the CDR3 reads CASSLGGQGNTEAFF. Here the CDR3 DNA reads TGTGCCAGCAGCTTAGGTGGACAGGGGAACACTGAAGCTTTCTTT. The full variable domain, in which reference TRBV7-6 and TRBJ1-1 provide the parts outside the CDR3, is GAGVSQSPRYKVTKRGQDVALRCDPISGHVSLYWYRQALGQGPEFLTYFNYEAQQDKSGLPNDRFSAERPEGSISTLTIQRTEQRDSAMYRCASSLGGQGNTEAFFGQGTRLTVV.

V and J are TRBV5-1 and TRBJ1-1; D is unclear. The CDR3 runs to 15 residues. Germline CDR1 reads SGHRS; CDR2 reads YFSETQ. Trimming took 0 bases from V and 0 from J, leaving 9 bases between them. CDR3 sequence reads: CASSLASGMNTEAFF. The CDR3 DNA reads TGCGCCAGCAGCTTGGCCTCGGGAATGAACACTGAAGCTTTCTTT.

The DNA for the CDR3 is TGCGCCAGCGCTGGGTTGACAGGGGGCAAAGGAACCTTCTTT. Amino acids: CASAGLTGGKGTFF. The chain combines TRBV4-1 with TRBJ1-1; 10 nucleotides align to TRBD1. This CDR3 has 14 amino acids. Germline CDR1 is MGHRA and CDR2 is YSYEKL. J gave up 14 bases and V 8 bases, and 17 bases lay outside the gene matches.

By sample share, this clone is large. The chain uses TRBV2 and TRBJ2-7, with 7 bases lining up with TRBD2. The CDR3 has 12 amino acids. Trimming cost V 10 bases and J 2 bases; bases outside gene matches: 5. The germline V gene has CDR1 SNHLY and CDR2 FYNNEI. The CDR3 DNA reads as TGTGCCACCGTGGGGGGGGCCTACGAGCAGTACTTC. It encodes CATVGGAYEQYF.

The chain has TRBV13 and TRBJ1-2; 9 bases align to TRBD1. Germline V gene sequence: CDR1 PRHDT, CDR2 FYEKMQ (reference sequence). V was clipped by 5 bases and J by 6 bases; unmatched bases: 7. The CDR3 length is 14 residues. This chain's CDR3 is CASSMNRGRHGYTF. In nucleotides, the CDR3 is TGTGCCAGCAGCATGAACAGGGGGCGTCATGGCTACACCTTC.

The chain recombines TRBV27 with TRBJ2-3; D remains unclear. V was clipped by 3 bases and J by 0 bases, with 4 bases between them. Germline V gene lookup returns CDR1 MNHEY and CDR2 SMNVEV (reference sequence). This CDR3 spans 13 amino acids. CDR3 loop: CASSLRSTDTQYF. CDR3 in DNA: TGTGCCAGCAGTTTGCGGAGCACAGATACGCAGTATTTT.